The text below deals with one T cell receptor beta chain. This specimen belongs to a study of blood T cell repertoires in COVID-19. The overall study: T cells, B-cell-depleted T cells, or PBMCs provided the cDNA or gDNA that served as material.

The CDR3 loop spans 17 amino acids. Germline V CDR1 and CDR2: SGDLS, YYNGEE. Trimming at V came to 3 bases and at J to 2 bases, leaving 10 bases not matched to a gene. Method: immunoSEQ multiplex PCR; TCRdb's copy keeps in-frame clones and lacks some. The sample records some 260,000 clones, 87% being singletons. J is TRBJ2-3 and V is TRBV9, with 9 bases lining up with TRBD2. The sequence derives from a man in his late teens or twenties with active or convalescent COVID-19. Sample: peripheral blood. CDR3 sequence (DNA): TGTGCCAGCAGCGGACCCCGAGCGGGGGGCCCCACAGATACGCAGTATTTT. Translating it yields CASSGPRAGGPTDTQYF.